One sample yielded the 28 T cell receptor beta chains listed below, sequenced in a study of T-cell reconstitution after alpha-beta-depleted transplantation in children. Library preparation (for TCRbeta) was performed with unique molecular identifiers. TCRdb used MiXCR to reprocess the PCR reads, holding one entry per CDR3 protein. The table records about 610,000 distinct CDR3 sequences, approximately 10% of them present only once. The sequencing here drew on PBMCs from the stem cell graft donor, taken from the stem cell graft. These receptors came from a human donor who donated a stem cell graft to a child with acute myeloid leukemia.

This clonotype was observed a handful of times. The gene calls are TRBV5-1 and TRBJ2-5; D is possibly TRBD1 or TRBD2 (5 bases each). V dropped 0 bases and J dropped 2 bases, with 17 bases sitting between them. The germline V gene encodes CDR1 SGHRS and CDR2 YFSETQ. This CDR3 is 17 amino acids long. The CDR3 is CASSLGDRGSNQETQYF. The CDR3 region has the DNA TGCGCCAGCAGCTTGGGGGACCGAGGATCAAATCAAGAGACCCAGTACTTC.

This chain joins TRBV9 and TRBJ1-1; TRBD1 might be the D (6 bases). Trimming removed 0 bases from V and 1 base from J, with 13 bases in between. The CDR3 sequence is 16 residues long. Germline V gene data show CDR1 as SGDLS and CDR2 as YYNGEE. The CDR3 coding sequence is TGTGCCAGCAGCGTAGGTTGGGGGGCCGGGAACACTGAAGCTTTCTTT. This translates into CASSVGWGAGNTEAFF.

This clonotype was seen a handful of times. The chain uses TRBV6-5 and TRBJ1-5; D is unclear. CDR1 and CDR2 (germline): MNHEY, SVGAGI. CDR3 length: 15 residues. V lost 0 bases and J 0 bases, leaving 6 bases between the germline ends. CDR3 bases: TGTGCCAGCAGTTACTCAGGGAATAGCAATCAGCCCCAGCATTTT. Translated, it gives CASSYSGNSNQPQHF.

In its sample, this clonotype was seen many times. The chain joins TRBV6-2 or TRBV6-3 to TRBJ1-1, with 9 bases lining up with TRBD1. The CDR3 covers 14 residues. Germline CDR1 reads MNHEY; CDR2 reads SVGEGT. CDR3 nucleotides: TGTGCATCCCATTCCGGACAGGGGCACACTGAAGCTTTCTTT. It codes for CASHSGQGHTEAFF.

The J gene is TRBJ2-4, the V gene TRBV10-3; the D gene is possibly TRBD2 (5 bases). Between the trimmed V and J ends, which lost 0 bases and 0 bases, there was a span of 12 bases. The CDR3 sequence is 17 residues long. From germline, CDR1 is ENHRY and CDR2 SYGVKD. The CDR3 spells CAISESKGSGAKNIQYF. The CDR3 DNA reads as TGTGCCATCAGTGAGTCGAAAGGGAGCGGAGCCAAAAACATTCAGTACTTC.

Many counts were recorded for this clonotype. The chain joins TRBV6-5 to TRBJ2-1, with 7 nucleotides matching TRBD1. V trimming: 2 bases; J trimming: 7 bases; junction bases outside the gene matches: 14. Germline CDR1 reads MNHEY; CDR2 reads SVGAGI. The CDR3 is 17 residues long. The chain's CDR3 is CASSYLYRQGGWNEQFF. The DNA for the CDR3 is TGTGCCAGCAGTTACCTTTATCGACAGGGTGGTTGGAATGAGCAGTTCTTC.

A few counts support this clonotype. The chain employs TRBV12-3 or TRBV12-4 and TRBJ2-7, with 8 positions matching TRBD2. Trimming took 6 bases from V and 3 from J; bases not matched to a gene: 10. This CDR3 has 15 residues. CDR3 nucleotides: TGTGCCAGCAGCCCGTCGGGAGGGGCGGGCTACGAGCAGTACTTC. Translated, it gives CASSPSGGAGYEQYF.

V usage is TRBV24-1 and J usage is TRBJ2-3, with TRBD2 matching over 7 bases. This CDR3 contains 18 residues. In germline, CDR1 is KGHDR, CDR2 SFDVKD. J was trimmed by 1 base and V by 6 bases; bases with no gene match: 15. CDR3 in amino acids: CATSLRDSRLAGTDTQYF. CDR3 coding DNA: TGTGCCACCAGTTTAAGGGACTCACGACTAGCCGGCACAGATACGCAGTATTTT.

This clonotype was counted between two and nine times. This sequence joins TRBV20-1 and TRBJ1-5; D possibly corresponds to TRBD1 (6 bases). V lost 4 bases and J lost 0, with 13 bases in between. This CDR3 has 15 residues. Germline lookup yields CDR1 DFQATT and CDR2 SNEGSKA (reference sequence). CDR3 in DNA: TGCAGTGCTACAAAGGACAGCCTTAGCAATCAGCCCCAGCATTTT. It is translated as CSATKDSLSNQPQHF.

This sequence joins TRBV19 and TRBJ1-5, with TRBD1 matching 11 bases. CDR1 is LNHDA and CDR2 is SQIVND in the germline V gene (reference sequence). The junction had 10 bases not matched to a gene; V was cut back by 9 bases and J by 3 bases. This CDR3 has 16 residues. CDR3 residues: CASKDRGLSTNQPQHF. DNA of the CDR3: TGTGCCAGCAAGGACAGGGGGCTCTCTACCAATCAGCCCCAGCATTTT.

This clonotype appeared a few times. The V call is TRBV20-1, the J call TRBJ2-3; 14 bases map to TRBD2. The CDR3 is 16 amino acids. V dropped 7 bases and J dropped 4; count of bases not matched to a gene: 10. Germline CDR1 DFQATT, CDR2 SNEGSKA (reference sequence). The CDR3 sequence is CSVTGTSGSPPDTQYF. The CDR3 region has the DNA TGCAGTGTAACCGGGACTAGCGGGAGTCCCCCAGATACGCAGTATTTT.

This clonotype appeared a few times. This chain connects TRBV4-2 to TRBJ2-5, with D maybe TRBD2 (5 bases). CDR3 size: 15 residues. Germline CDR1 is LGHNA and CDR2 is YNFKEQ. V was clipped by 4 bases and J by 1 base, with 13 bases between them. The CDR3 DNA reads TGTGCCAGCAGCCCAGCGATAGCGCTCCAAGAGACCCAGTACTTC. Its translation: CASSPAIALQETQYF.

The chain combines TRBV20-1 with TRBJ1-1, with 7 bases fitting TRBD1. Germline V gene data show CDR1 as DFQATT and CDR2 as SNEGSKA (reference sequence). This CDR3 is built from 12 residues. Unmatched junction bases numbered 3, after V lost 4 bases and J lost 4 bases. The CDR3 spells CSATQGGTEAFF. The CDR3 region has the DNA TGCAGTGCTACTCAGGGGGGCACTGAAGCTTTCTTT.

V usage is TRBV5-1 and J usage is TRBJ2-3; no definite D call. Germline values: CDR1 SGHRS, CDR2 YFSETQ. CDR3 size: 13 residues. The V gene lost 3 bases and the J gene lost 6 bases, with 11 bases spanning the gap. CDR3 loop: CASSSFSVDTQYF. The CDR3 region has the DNA TGCGCCAGCAGCTCCTTCTCGGTCGATACGCAGTATTTT.

This clonotype was counted many times. J is TRBJ1-1 and V is TRBV29-1; the D is unclear. Trimming took off 4 bases at V and 0 bases at J, with 6 bases between the two ends. The CDR3 has 12 amino acids. CDR1 and CDR2 (germline): SQVTM, ANQGSEA. The CDR3 is CSVGVMNTEAFF. The CDR3 nucleotides are TGCAGCGTTGGTGTTATGAACACTGAAGCTTTCTTT.

This clonotype was recorded a few times. V and J are TRBV7-2 and TRBJ2-7, with TRBD2 identical over 10 bases. The CDR3 is 14 residues long. Losses at the gene ends were 6 bases for V and 5 bases for J; bases not matched to a gene: 7. Germline-derived CDR1 and CDR2 are SGHTA and FQGNSA. CDR3 nucleotide sequence: TGTGCCAGCAGTTCGGGACTAGCGTTCCACGAGCAGTACTTC. It encodes CASSSGLAFHEQYF.

The table lists this clonotype with a few counts. V and J are TRBV6-2 or TRBV6-3 and TRBJ1-6, with D possibly being TRBD1 (6 bases). Deletions cut 6 bases from V and 7 bases from J, with 13 bases between. Germline V lookup: CDR1 MNHEY, CDR2 SVGEGT. CDR3 size: 14 residues. The CDR3 DNA reads TGTGCCAGCAGGGGGGACACCGAGAATTCACCCCTCCACTTT. Its translation: CASRGDTENSPLHF.

The chain carries TRBV7-9 and TRBJ2-7; D ambiguous. CDR3 length: 11 residues. In germline, CDR1 is SEHNR, CDR2 FQNEAQ (reference sequence). V lost 7 bases, J lost 3 bases, and 7 bases lay in between. CDR3 region: CASKTSYEQYF. The CDR3 region has the DNA TGTGCCAGCAAAACCAGCTACGAGCAGTACTTC.

The chain uses TRBV20-1 and TRBJ2-1, with 9 bases that match TRBD2. V shed 3 bases and J 6 bases; nucleotides not matched to a gene: 6. CDR3 size: 14 residues. The germline gives CDR1 DFQATT, CDR2 SNEGSKA (reference sequence). The CDR3 region has the DNA TGCAGTGCTAGGCCCCTAGCGGGACTCAATGAGCAGTTCTTC. It is translated as CSARPLAGLNEQFF.

This clonotype was observed a handful of times. The chain has TRBV9 and TRBJ2-3; D call uncertain. The CDR3 consists of 16 residues. Germline V gives CDR1 SGDLS, CDR2 YYNGEE. The V and J ends lost 1 base and 2 bases respectively, with 14 bases between them. The CDR3 loop reads CASSVFVFTPTDTQYF. The CDR3 region has the DNA TGTGCCAGCAGCGTATTTGTCTTCACCCCCACAGATACGCAGTATTTT.

There are many counts of this clonotype. This rearrangement joins TRBV7-2 to TRBJ2-7, with 7 positions matching TRBD1. The CDR3 has 15 amino acids. The V segment lost 3 bases and the J segment 2 bases; nucleotides outside the gene matches: 7. The germline V gene has CDR1 SGHTA and CDR2 FQGNSA. For the CDR3, the DNA is TGTGCCAGCAGCTTTCAGACAGGGATCGCCTACGAGCAGTACTTC. Translated: CASSFQTGIAYEQYF.

This clonotype was detected ten times or more. V usage is TRBV20-1 and J usage is TRBJ2-7, with a tentative D call TRBD2 (7 bases). V lost 1 base and J 0 bases, leaving 16 bases between the germline ends. Germline lookup yields CDR1 DFQATT and CDR2 SNEGSKA (reference sequence). This CDR3 spans 16 amino acids. The CDR3 sequence: CSARVGGRWSSYEQYF. In nucleotides, the CDR3 is TGCAGTGCTAGAGTCGGGGGGCGGTGGAGCTCCTACGAGCAGTACTTC.

A remark on this clonotype: The CDR3 does not end in the conserved phenylalanine or tryptophan, so this is likely a read error. This chain uses TRBV11-2 with TRBJ2-1; 11 bases agree with TRBD2. Losses at the gene ends were 5 bases for V and 7 bases for J; bases not matched to a gene: 7. The length of the CDR3 is 15 residues. Germline-derived CDR1 and CDR2 are SGHAT and FQNNGV. This CDR3 is CASSRELAGVNEQFY. For the CDR3, the DNA is TGTGCCAGCAGCCGTGAACTAGCGGGAGTAAATGAGCAGTTCTAC.

Only a few counts were recorded for this clonotype. The chain recombines TRBV4-3 with TRBJ2-7; 10 positions agree with TRBD1. Looked up from germline, CDR1 is LGHNA and CDR2 is YSLEER. The CDR3 totals 16 residues. After removal of 1 base from V and 2 bases from J, the junction contained 5 bases not matched to a gene. In DNA form, the CDR3 reads TGCGCCAGCAGCCAAGGGACCGGGACAGGGGCCTACGAGCAGTACTTC. This codes for CASSQGTGTGAYEQYF.

The V and J genes are TRBV5-1 and TRBJ1-1; 8 nucleotides agree with TRBD1. The ends lost 2 bases at V and 3 bases at J; junction bases unmatched: 6. The CDR3 spans 15 residues. Germline V gives CDR1 SGHRS, CDR2 YFSETQ. CDR3 sequence (DNA): TGCGCCAGCAGCTTTCAGACAGGGGTCGACACTGAAGCTTTCTTT. As protein: CASSFQTGVDTEAFF.

There are a few counts of this clonotype. This chain uses TRBV29-1 with TRBJ1-1; weak D call: TRBD1 (5 bases). CDR1 and CDR2 from the germline V gene are SQVTM and ANQGSEA. The CDR3 consists of 13 residues. Trimming removed 6 bases from V and 6 bases from J, with 17 bases in between. The CDR3 DNA reads as TGCAGCGTGAATACCGGGACCCTCGCTGAAGCTTTCTTT. Encoded protein: CSVNTGTLAEAFF.

This clonotype was detected many times. CDR3 sequence: CASSLAGSGDYGYTF. CDR3 nucleotides: TGTGCCAGCAGTTTAGCCGGTTCGGGGGACTATGGCTACACCTTC. The chain couples TRBV12-3 or TRBV12-4 to TRBJ1-2, with D possibly TRBD1 on 5 matching bases. CDR3 length: 15 amino acids. V was trimmed by 0 bases and J by 3 bases, leaving 11 bases between them.

This clonotype was seen at least ten times. The chain combines TRBV20-1 with TRBJ2-3, with D perhaps TRBD1 or TRBD2 (5 bases each). The CDR3 totals 12 residues. V dropped 6 bases and J dropped 5 bases, with 12 bases sitting between them. The V gene's germline CDR1 is DFQATT and CDR2 SNEGSKA (reference sequence). In nucleotides, the CDR3 is TGCAGTGCATGGGGGAGTGGAGATACGCAGTATTTT. Amino acid sequence: CSAWGSGDTQYF.